Below, 31 T cell receptor beta chains from the same sample are listed, as sequenced in a study of blood T cell repertoires in COVID-19. Libraries were prepared by immunoSEQ multiplex PCR; TCRdb keeps only in-frame clonotypes and omits some of them. The repertoire holds about 170,000 clones, with 70% to 90% as singletons. The sequenced sample was peripheral blood. The receptors stem from a man at least 80 years old with COVID-19, enrolled during active disease.

V usage is TRBV6-7 and J usage is TRBJ1-2; D perhaps matches TRBD1 (5 bases). TRBV6-7 is sorted into the ORF group, with uncertain function. Trimming pared 2 bases from V and 7 bases from J, leaving 17 bases between. The CDR3 length is 15 residues. This chain's CDR3 is CASSYGGSGFTGYTF. The CDR3 bases are TGTGCCAGCAGTTACGGTGGTTCAGGGTTTACTGGCTACACCTTC.

The chain has TRBV27 and TRBJ1-4; D not resolved. The V gene's germline CDR1 is MNHEY and CDR2 SMNVEV (reference sequence). Trimming stripped 1 base from V and 5 bases from J, with 5 bases between. CDR3 length equals 13 residues. CDR3 DNA: TGTGCCAGCAGTTTATTTATGAATGAAAAACTGTTTTTT. Translation: CASSLFMNEKLFF.

This clone has more than one count but fewer than ten. The V call is TRBV4-1, the J call TRBJ1-4; D not resolved. The CDR3 sequence is 15 residues long. Germline V CDR1 and CDR2: MGHRA, YSYEKL. V was cut by 1 base and J by 4 bases, with 10 bases left in between. DNA for the CDR3: TGCGCCAGCAGCCAAGCCGGGAAGAGTAATGAAAAACTGTTTTTT. Translated: CASSQAGKSNEKLFF.

This sequence joins TRBV5-1 and TRBJ1-4, with TRBD1 matching 10 bases. Germline V gives CDR1 SGHRS, CDR2 YFSETQ. Germline trimming cut 1 base from V and 5 bases from J; bases unmatched to any gene: 8. The CDR3 spans 17 residues. The CDR3 reads CASSLSYWGQGNEKLFF. The CDR3 DNA follows: TGCGCCAGCAGCTTGTCCTATTGGGGACAGGGGAATGAAAAACTGTTTTTT.

The V call is TRBV5-6, the J call TRBJ2-7; unclear D gene. This CDR3 contains 14 residues. The V gene lost 1 base and the J gene lost 2 bases, with 10 bases spanning the gap. Germline V gene lookup returns CDR1 SGHDT and CDR2 YYEEEE. This CDR3 reads CASSLLKTTYEQYF. The CDR3 nucleotides read TGTGCCAGCAGCTTGTTGAAGACAACCTACGAGCAGTACTTC. Looking up the rest from reference TRBV5-6 and TRBJ2-7 gives the full variable domain: DAGVTQSPTHLIKTRGQQVTLRCSPKSGHDTVSWYQQALGQGPQFIFQYYEEEERQRGNFPDRFSGHQFPNYSSELNVNALLLGDSALYLCASSLLKTTYEQYFGPGTRLTVT.

The chain employs TRBV7-2 and TRBJ1-1; TRBD1 might be the D (6 bases). The V end was cut by 3 bases, the J end by 8 bases, with 16 bases between. The CDR3 contains 14 residues. CDR1 is SGHTA and CDR2 is FQGNSA in the germline V gene. The DNA for the CDR3 is TGTGCCAGCAGCTTCATGGCCAACAGGGACGAAGCTTTCTTT. Translating gives CASSFMANRDEAFF.

The chain couples TRBV5-5 to TRBJ1-6; no reliable D call. CDR3 length equals 13 residues. Trimming shortened V by 7 bases and J by 10 bases, and 15 bases separated the two germline ends. In germline, CDR1 is SGHKS, CDR2 YYEKEE (reference sequence). Here the CDR3 reads CASGRSPASPLHF. DNA for the CDR3: TGTGCCAGCGGGCGAAGCCCAGCCTCACCCCTCCACTTT.

V is TRBV21-1 and J is TRBJ2-7; the table's TRBD1 call for D was not verified on the DNA. TRBV21-1 is a recognized pseudogene. The CDR3 sequence is 15 residues long. The CDR3 bases are TGTGCCAGCAGCAGGGCGACCAACAGCTCCTACGAGCAGTACTTC. Residues: CASSRATNSSYEQYF.

The V call is TRBV4-2, the J call TRBJ2-2; 10 bases align to TRBD2. The CDR3 spans 17 residues. The germline gives CDR1 LGHNA, CDR2 YNFKEQ. V shed 2 bases, J shed 1 base, and the junction held 4 bases outside the gene matches. CDR3 bases: TGTGCCAGCAGCCAAAACTTAGCGGGGGGGAACACCGGGGAGCTGTTTTTT. Its translation is CASSQNLAGGNTGELFF.

This chain links TRBV3-1 (or the pseudogene TRBV3-2) with TRBJ1-2; no clear D. This CDR3 contains 15 residues. Trimming pared 1 base from V and 3 bases from J, leaving 12 bases between. Germline V gives CDR1 LGHDT, CDR2 YNNKEL (reference sequence). CDR3 DNA sequence: TGTGCCAGCAGCCAAGGTGTCGGGGTCCACTATGGCTACACCTTC. Protein sequence: CASSQGVGVHYGYTF.

In its sample, this clone was seen a few times. The chain links TRBV5-1 to TRBJ1-2; D is possibly TRBD1 (6 bases). V dropped 5 bases and J dropped 4 bases, with 12 bases sitting between them. The CDR3 is made up of 13 amino acids. CDR1 is SGHRS, CDR2 YFSETQ, per germline. CDR3 amino acids: CASSPDRTYGYTF. The DNA for the CDR3 is TGCGCCAGCAGTCCCGACAGGACCTATGGCTACACCTTC.

V and J are TRBV18 and TRBJ1-5; D is undetermined. This CDR3 region has 14 residues. V lost 5 bases, J lost 8 bases, and 16 bases lay in between. Looked up from germline, CDR1 is KGHSH and CDR2 is LQKENI. The DNA for the CDR3 is TGTGCCAGCTCATCCTCGAGGTCTTCCGAGCCCCAGCATTTT. It is translated as CASSSSRSSEPQHF.

In the case of this clone: In the same sample, other DNA sequences code for this CDR3. This chain links TRBV6-1 with TRBJ2-7; 8 bases align to TRBD1. Germline lookup yields CDR1 MNHNS and CDR2 SASEGT. The CDR3 runs to 14 residues. The J segment lost 5 bases and the V segment lost 2 bases, leaving 5 bases of the junction unmatched. This CDR3 is CASSELDRDHEQYF. In DNA, the CDR3 is TGTGCCAGCAGTGAACTGGACAGGGATCACGAGCAGTACTTC.

The chain joins TRBV5-4 to TRBJ2-2; D gene ambiguous. Per germline, CDR1 SGHNT and CDR2 YYREEE (reference sequence). V was clipped by 1 base and J by 0 bases, with 7 bases between them. This CDR3 is 15 amino acids long. The CDR3 region is CASSLMRTNTGELFF. For the CDR3, the DNA is TGTGCCAGCAGCTTGATGAGGACGAACACCGGGGAGCTGTTTTTT.

This sequence joins TRBV15 and TRBJ2-7, with 9 positions matching TRBD1. Trimming at V came to 2 bases and at J to 3 bases, leaving 8 bases not matched to a gene. There are 16 residues in the CDR3. Looked up from germline, CDR1 is LNHNV and CDR2 is YYDKDF (reference sequence). For the CDR3, the DNA is TGTGCCACCAGCAGATACCCCGGGACAGGGAACTACGAGCAGTACTTC. The encoded protein is CATSRYPGTGNYEQYF.

The CDR3 reads CASSLASGLAGRKQFF. CDR3 in DNA: TGTGCCAGCAGCTTAGCGTCGGGACTAGCGGGGAGAAAGCAGTTCTTC. V usage is TRBV7-2 and J usage is TRBJ2-1, with 13 nucleotides matching TRBD2. Germline V gene lookup returns CDR1 SGHTA and CDR2 FQGNSA. Trimming took 0 bases from V and 11 from J; bases not matched to a gene: 7. The CDR3 runs to 16 residues. Combining the CDR3 with reference TRBV7-2 and TRBJ2-1 gives the whole variable domain GAGVSQSPSNKVTEKGKDVELRCDPISGHTALYWYRQSLGQGLEFLIYFQGNSAPDKSGLPSDRFSAERTGGSVSTLTIQRTQQEDSAVYLCASSLASGLAGRKQFFGPGTRLTVL.

The chain links TRBV9 to TRBJ2-3, with 10 nucleotides matching TRBD2. The CDR3 spans 16 residues. Looked up from germline, CDR1 is SGDLS and CDR2 is YYNGEE. The ends lost 0 bases at V and 1 base at J; junction bases unmatched: 2. Written as DNA, the CDR3 is TGTGCCAGCAGCGTAGGGCTAGCGGGGGGCACAGATACGCAGTATTTT. This gives the protein CASSVGLAGGTDTQYF.

This chain uses TRBV11-2 with TRBJ2-1; D may be TRBD1 (6 bases). This CDR3 region has 16 residues. Germline values: CDR1 SGHAT, CDR2 FQNNGV. V lost 5 bases, J lost 3 bases, and 17 bases lay in between. CDR3 sequence reads: CASSQKIRQDYNEQFF. The CDR3 bases are TGTGCCAGCAGCCAGAAAATTAGACAGGACTACAATGAGCAGTTCTTC.

The chain carries TRBV28 and TRBJ1-6; TRBD1 is a possible D gene (6 bases). Trimming pared 6 bases from V and 10 bases from J, leaving 16 bases between. Germline CDR1 and CDR2: MDHEN and SYDVKM. CDR3 length equals 14 residues. The CDR3 loop reads CASRLTGVGSPLHF. The CDR3 DNA follows: TGTGCCAGCAGGTTGACAGGCGTCGGATCACCCCTCCACTTT. The full variable domain, completed using reference TRBV28 and TRBJ1-6, is DVKVTQSSRYLVKRTGEKVFLECVQDMDHENMFWYRQDPGLGLRLIYFSYDVKMKEKGDIPEGYSVSREKKERFSLILESASTNQTSMYLCASRLTGVGSPLHFGNGTRLTVT.

This clone was observed a handful of times. The chain carries TRBV10-3 and TRBJ2-2; D unresolved. Deletions cut 6 bases from V and 4 bases from J, with 12 bases between. CDR1 and CDR2 from the germline V gene are ENHRY and SYGVKD. This CDR3 comprises 14 residues. CDR3 sequence: CAISPRLGTGELFF. In DNA form, the CDR3 reads TGTGCCATCAGCCCTCGCCTAGGCACCGGGGAGCTGTTTTTT.

The V and J genes are TRBV2 and TRBJ2-2; TRBD1 is a possible D gene (5 bases). Germline-derived CDR1 and CDR2 are SNHLY and FYNNEI. V was shortened by 4 bases and J by 4 bases, with 13 bases between the two germline ends. This CDR3 comprises 15 residues. In DNA form, the CDR3 reads TGTGCCAGCAGTGCGTGGCAGGGCCGCACCGGGGAGCTGTTTTTT. Amino acids: CASSAWQGRTGELFF.

The CDR3 DNA sequence: TGTGCCAGCAGCCCTGACAGGGTTGAAGAAAAACTGTTTTTT. Its protein product is CASSPDRVEEKLFF. This chain uses TRBV7-2 with TRBJ1-4; 7 bases match TRBD1. The CDR3 loop spans 14 amino acids. Germline lookup yields CDR1 SGHTA and CDR2 FQGNSA. V was clipped by 5 bases and J by 8 bases; unmatched bases: 8.

This clone was seen just once. The chain recombines TRBV7-2 with TRBJ2-7; the match to TRBD1 covers 9 bases. CDR1 and CDR2 (germline): SGHTA, FQGNSA. The V segment lost 4 bases and the J segment 0 bases; nucleotides outside the gene matches: 4. The CDR3 totals 15 residues. This CDR3 reads CASSSRQGGSYEQYF. CDR3 sequence (DNA): TGTGCCAGCAGCTCGCGACAGGGGGGCTCCTACGAGCAGTACTTC. Full variable domain (outside the CDR3, taken from reference TRBV7-2 and TRBJ2-7): GAGVSQSPSNKVTEKGKDVELRCDPISGHTALYWYRQSLGQGLEFLIYFQGNSAPDKSGLPSDRFSAERTGGSVSTLTIQRTQQEDSAVYLCASSSRQGGSYEQYFGPGTRLTVT.

This clone came up once. This chain connects TRBV7-9 to TRBJ1-2; weak D call: TRBD1 (5 bases). V was trimmed by 5 bases and J by 7 bases, leaving 14 bases between them. The CDR3 totals 13 residues. CDR1 is SEHNR and CDR2 is FQNEAQ in the germline V gene (reference sequence). DNA for the CDR3: TGTGCCAGCAGCCGTCAGGGTGAAGGTGGCTACACCTTC. It translates to CASSRQGEGGYTF.

The V gene is TRBV7-8, the J gene TRBJ1-1, with TRBD1 matching 7 bases. The CDR3 spans 14 residues. With 6 bases clipped from V and 1 base from J, the junction kept 5 bases outside the gene matches. CDR1 is SGHVS and CDR2 is FQNEAQ in the germline V gene. The CDR3 bases are TGTGCCAGCAGGGCCGGGACAGAGAACACTGAAGCTTTCTTT. Residues: CASRAGTENTEAFF.

This chain joins TRBV19 and TRBJ2-3; 9 bases agree with TRBD1. V shed 9 bases, J shed 6 bases, and the junction held 13 bases outside the gene matches. Germline V gene sequence: CDR1 LNHDA, CDR2 SQIVND (reference sequence). The CDR3 contains 15 residues. CDR3 residues: CASRPTGGRGDTQYF. The CDR3 DNA sequence: TGTGCCAGCCGACCTACAGGGGGCAGGGGGGATACGCAGTATTTT. The entire variable domain, with the rest obtained from reference TRBV19 and TRBJ2-3, is as follows: DGGITQSPKYLFRKEGQNVTLSCEQNLNHDAMYWYRQDPGQGLRLIYYSQIVNDFQKGDIAEGYSVSREKKESFPLTVTSAQKNPTAFYLCASRPTGGRGDTQYFGPGTRLTVL.

The V gene is TRBV6-2 or TRBV6-3, the J gene TRBJ1-4; D is unclear. This CDR3 has 14 residues. Germline CDR1 reads MNHEY; CDR2 reads SVGEGT. Trimming removed 6 bases from V and 7 bases from J, with 15 bases in between. The CDR3 here is CASSPNDGIEKLFF. In nucleotides, the CDR3 is TGTGCCAGCAGCCCTAACGACGGGATTGAAAAACTGTTTTTT.

The V and J genes are TRBV3-1 (or the pseudogene TRBV3-2) and TRBJ2-7; D perhaps matches TRBD2 (6 bases). The CDR3 extends over 13 amino acids. Germline V CDR1 and CDR2: LGHDT, YNNKEL (reference sequence). V dropped 0 bases and J dropped 6 bases, with 9 bases sitting between them. CDR3 bases: TGTGCCAGCAGCCAAGATTCCGGGGGCGAGCAGTACTTC. This gives the protein CASSQDSGGEQYF.

The chain recombines TRBV7-3 with TRBJ1-1; D ambiguous. Germline V gene lookup returns CDR1 SGHTA and CDR2 FQGTGA. V was trimmed by 5 bases and J by 0 bases, leaving 13 bases between them. The CDR3 is 15 residues long. CDR3 amino acids: CASSAAGGMNTEAFF. Written as DNA, the CDR3 is TGTGCCAGCAGCGCCGCCGGAGGGATGAACACTGAAGCTTTCTTT.

V is TRBV10-1 and J is TRBJ2-3, with 14 bases aligning to TRBD2. Germline values: CDR1 WNHNN, CDR2 SYGVQD (reference sequence). The CDR3 spans 16 residues. V lost 4 bases and J lost 7; bases outside the gene matches: 7. The CDR3 loop is CASSAPGLAGENTQYF. The CDR3 region has the DNA TGCGCCAGCAGTGCGCCGGGACTAGCGGGGGAAAATACGCAGTATTTT.

The gene calls are TRBV29-1 and TRBJ2-1; D call uncertain. Deletions cut 3 bases from V and 2 bases from J, with 11 bases between. This CDR3 is 14 amino acids long. The germline CDR1 and CDR2 sequences are SQVTM and ANQGSEA. The CDR3 here is CSVDAQATYNEQFF. The CDR3 DNA reads as TGCAGCGTTGATGCCCAGGCAACCTACAATGAGCAGTTCTTC.